Below are 17 T cell receptor beta chains sequenced from a single sample in a study of blood T cell repertoires in COVID-19. Using immunoSEQ multiplex PCR, the repertoire was profiled, and TCRdb retains in-frame clones only, with some absent. The sample holds around 370,000 clones, approximately 89% seen once. Sample: peripheral blood. The receptors shown here come from a woman under 30 who had recovered from COVID-19.

The chain uses TRBV5-4 and TRBJ2-1; 10 bases map to TRBD2. CDR1 and CDR2 (germline): SGHNT, YYREEE (reference sequence). The CDR3 is 15 residues long. V was pared by 4 bases and J by 3 bases, with 4 bases of the junction left unmatched. The chain's CDR3 is CASSPGLAVYNEQFF. CDR3 DNA sequence: TGTGCCAGCAGCCCTGGACTAGCGGTCTACAATGAGCAGTTCTTC.

V and J are TRBV30 and TRBJ2-2, with D unclear. V was pared by 1 base and J by 8 bases, with 11 bases between. The CDR3 loop spans 13 amino acids. The germline V gene encodes CDR1 GTSNPN and CDR2 SVGIG (reference sequence). The CDR3 here is CAWSGFLRGELFF. The DNA for the CDR3 is TGTGCCTGGAGTGGTTTCCTGCGAGGGGAGCTGTTTTTT.

The chain uses TRBV7-9 and TRBJ1-1; 11 nucleotides agree with TRBD1. V was pared by 1 base and J by 3 bases, with 7 bases of the junction left unmatched. This CDR3 region has 17 residues. Per the germline V gene, CDR1 is SEHNR and CDR2 is FQNEAQ (reference sequence). CDR3 sequence reads: CASSLGTGGIPDTEAFF. The CDR3, as DNA: TGTGCCAGCAGCTTAGGGACAGGGGGCATCCCGGACACTGAAGCTTTCTTT. Full variable domain (outside the CDR3, taken from reference TRBV7-9 and TRBJ1-1): DTGVSQNPRHKITKRGQNVTFRCDPISEHNRLYWYRQTLGQGPEFLTYFQNEAQLEKSRLLSDRFSAERPKGSFSTLEIQRTEQGDSAMYLCASSLGTGGIPDTEAFFGQGTRLTVV.

CDR3 DNA sequence: TGTGCCAGCAGTCTGGACAGGAACTATGGCTACACCTTC. The encoded protein is CASSLDRNYGYTF. V gene TRBV5-6 combines with J gene TRBJ1-2; 7 bases line up with TRBD1. The CDR3 is made up of 13 amino acids. The V gene's germline CDR1 is SGHDT and CDR2 YYEEEE. Trimming took 5 bases from V and 2 from J; bases not matched to a gene: 3.

The chain couples TRBV2 to TRBJ2-1, with D tentatively TRBD1 (5 bases). The CDR3 spans 14 residues. The V end was cut by 3 bases, the J end by 7 bases, with 13 bases between. Germline V gives CDR1 SNHLY, CDR2 FYNNEI. The CDR3 nucleotides are TGTGCCAGCAGTGACCCGCTGACAGAAAATGAGCAGTTCTTC. It codes for CASSDPLTENEQFF.

This clone has a single count. CDR3 residues: CASSLGRANTEAFF. The DNA for the CDR3 is TGTGCCAGCAGCTTAGGCAGGGCGAACACTGAAGCTTTCTTT. V gene TRBV11-3 combines with J gene TRBJ1-1, with D perhaps matching TRBD1 (5 bases). The CDR3 loop spans 14 amino acids. Trimming took off 1 base at V and 1 base at J, with 7 bases between the two ends. Germline lookup yields CDR1 SGHNT and CDR2 YENEEA.

This chain joins TRBV9 and TRBJ2-3, with 7 bases that match TRBD1. V shed 0 bases, J shed 7 bases, and the junction held 8 bases outside the gene matches. Germline CDR1 reads SGDLS; CDR2 reads YYNGEE. CDR3 length equals 15 residues. CDR3: CASSVAAGGGNTQYF. The CDR3 DNA reads as TGTGCCAGCAGCGTAGCGGCAGGGGGTGGAAATACGCAGTATTTT.

The chain combines TRBV7-9 with TRBJ2-5; 12 positions match TRBD2. CDR3 length equals 14 residues. V gave up 4 bases and J gave up 4 bases; unmatched junction bases: 1. The germline gives CDR1 SEHNR, CDR2 FQNEAQ (reference sequence). The CDR3 sequence: CASSSGLAGETQYF. CDR3 nucleotide sequence: TGTGCCAGCAGCTCGGGACTAGCGGGAGAGACCCAGTACTTC.

The chain joins TRBV10-1 to TRBJ1-3; 8 bases map to TRBD1. Unmatched junction bases numbered 15, after V lost 5 bases and J lost 0 bases. The CDR3 runs 19 residues. Germline V gene lookup returns CDR1 WNHNN and CDR2 SYGVQD (reference sequence). DNA of the CDR3: TGCGCCAGCAGTAGTAACGGGCGGGGACAGGACTTCTCTGGAAACACCATATATTTT. It specifies CASSSNGRGQDFSGNTIYF.

V gene TRBV3-1 (or the pseudogene TRBV3-2) combines with J gene TRBJ2-1; the D gene is possibly TRBD2 (5 bases). The germline V gene encodes CDR1 LGHDT and CDR2 YNNKEL (reference sequence). This CDR3 is 13 amino acids long. Trimming took 5 bases from V and 7 from J, leaving 12 bases between them. Here the CDR3 reads CASSSLGGNEQFF. CDR3 coding DNA: TGTGCCAGCAGCTCCCTAGGCGGGAATGAGCAGTTCTTC.

This clone was counted once. The chain is built from TRBV19 and TRBJ2-3; 8 bases are a match to TRBD1. From germline, CDR1 is LNHDA and CDR2 SQIVND (reference sequence). V was clipped by 1 base and J by 4 bases; unmatched bases: 7. CDR3 length: 16 amino acids. CDR3 DNA sequence: TGTGCCAGTAGTATAGGGACAGGGACAGCATCAGATACGCAGTATTTT. Translation gives CASSIGTGTASDTQYF. Drawing the rest from reference TRBV19 and TRBJ2-3, the complete variable domain is DGGITQSPKYLFRKEGQNVTLSCEQNLNHDAMYWYRQDPGQGLRLIYYSQIVNDFQKGDIAEGYSVSREKKESFPLTVTSAQKNPTAFYLCASSIGTGTASDTQYFGPGTRLTVL.

This clone was counted a single time. The chain joins TRBV28 to TRBJ2-2; TRBD1 matches 8 bases. Germline V lookup: CDR1 MDHEN, CDR2 SYDVKM. This CDR3 region has 17 residues. With 3 bases clipped from V and 7 bases from J, the junction kept 13 bases outside the gene matches. CDR3 nucleotides: TGTGCCAGCAGTTTTCCCGACAGGGGATTAAGTGGCGGGGAGCTGTTTTTT. The encoded protein is CASSFPDRGLSGGELFF.

The chain links TRBV6-5 to TRBJ1-2, with 7 bases lining up with TRBD1. Looked up from germline, CDR1 is MNHEY and CDR2 is SVGAGI. The CDR3 consists of 13 residues. V lost 6 bases to trimming and J lost 2 bases; unmatched junction nucleotides: 3. CDR3 bases: TGTGCCAGCAGGACGACAGGGAACTATGGCTACACCTTC. This gives the protein CASRTTGNYGYTF.

The gene calls are TRBV5-1 and TRBJ2-1; 11 nucleotides align to TRBD2. The V gene's germline CDR1 is SGHRS and CDR2 YFSETQ. The CDR3 runs 18 residues. J lost 4 bases, V lost 1 base, and 10 bases had no gene match. As DNA, the CDR3 is TGCGCCAGCAGCTTGCCTCTGGGGACTAGCGGTACATACAATGAGCAGTTCTTC. Amino acid sequence: CASSLPLGTSGTYNEQFF.

This rearrangement joins TRBV9 to TRBJ2-1; the match to TRBD1 covers 7 bases. J was trimmed by 5 bases and V by 4 bases; bases with no gene match: 9. Germline CDR1 SGDLS, CDR2 YYNGEE. CDR3 length equals 15 residues. The CDR3 spells CASSPRDSLNNEQFF. The DNA for the CDR3 is TGTGCCAGCAGCCCCCGGGACAGCCTCAACAATGAGCAGTTCTTC.

This clone has a single count. The J gene is TRBJ2-5, the V gene TRBV25-1; 7 bases line up with TRBD2. Germline CDR1 is MGHDK and CDR2 is SYGVNS. This CDR3 has 14 residues. J lost 4 bases, V lost 1 base, and 3 bases had no gene match. For the CDR3, the DNA is TGTGCCAGCAGTGAATGGGGGGAGGGAGAGACCCAGTACTTC. As protein: CASSEWGEGETQYF.

The chain links TRBV11-3 to TRBJ2-2, with TRBD2 identical over 9 bases. Unmatched junction bases numbered 15, after V lost 1 base and J lost 3 bases. This CDR3 is built from 20 residues. CDR1 and CDR2 (germline): SGHNT, YENEEA. The CDR3: CASSLASLRSGRMDTGELFF. The DNA for the CDR3 is TGTGCCAGCAGCTTAGCCAGCCTTCGGAGCGGGAGGATGGACACCGGGGAGCTGTTTTTT.